These 27 T cell receptor beta chains were sequenced from one sample in a study of T cells in tuberculosis. Indicated time point: new active TB diagnosis, blood taken before or within 7 days of starting treatment. Sequencing was performed with immunoSEQ multiplex PCR; in TCRdb, only in-frame clones are kept and a portion is missing. Here the sample spans some 31,000 clones, 92% being singletons. Source: PBMCs, taken at tuberculosis diagnosis. The receptors come from an adult with tuberculosis.

The chain is built from TRBV7-6 and TRBJ1-2; a weak D match, TRBD1 (6 bases). The CDR3 runs 14 residues. V lost 1 base, J lost 3 bases, and 9 bases lay in between. Germline V gene sequence: CDR1 SGHVS, CDR2 FNYEAQ. CDR3 protein: CASSLGAGDYGYTF. In DNA, the CDR3 is TGTGCCAGCAGCTTAGGGGCAGGGGACTATGGCTACACCTTC.

The chain carries TRBV9 and TRBJ1-3; TRBD1 agrees at 7 bases. Germline V CDR1 and CDR2: SGDLS, YYNGEE. CDR3 size: 17 residues. With 3 bases clipped from V and 0 bases from J, the junction kept 9 bases outside the gene matches. The CDR3 loop reads CASSALGQPNSGNTIYF. In nucleotides, the CDR3 is TGTGCCAGCAGCGCATTGGGACAGCCGAACTCTGGAAACACCATATATTTT.

J is TRBJ1-1 and V is TRBV6-5; D might be TRBD1 (5 bases). Germline CDR1 and CDR2: MNHEY and SVGAGI. V was clipped by 2 bases and J by 7 bases, with 17 bases between them. The CDR3 totals 15 residues. Written as DNA, the CDR3 is TGTGCCAGCAGTTACGGGCAGGGAGGAGTGGGTGAAGCTTTCTTT. Protein: CASSYGQGGVGEAFF.

The gene calls are TRBV5-6 and TRBJ2-7; D is unresolved. Trimming removed 4 bases from V and 0 bases from J, with 8 bases in between. The CDR3 contains 13 residues. CDR1 and CDR2 (germline): SGHDT, YYEEEE. This chain's CDR3 is CASSRQHSYEQYF. CDR3 nucleotides: TGTGCCAGCAGCCGACAACACTCCTACGAGCAGTACTTC.

This clone was counted once. CDR3 in DNA: TGTGCCAGCAGTGGGGCAGGGGGTGCAAATGGCTACACCTTC. Protein: CASSGAGGANGYTF. The rearrangement joins TRBV27 to TRBJ1-2, with 7 bases fitting TRBD1. This CDR3 has 14 amino acids. CDR1 is MNHEY and CDR2 is SMNVEV in the germline V gene (reference sequence). After removal of 5 bases from V and 6 bases from J, the junction contained 9 bases not matched to a gene.

The rearrangement joins TRBV4-1 to TRBJ2-7, with 10 bases identical to TRBD1. Germline V CDR1 and CDR2: MGHRA, YSYEKL. Germline trimming cut 1 base from V and 5 bases from J; bases unmatched to any gene: 8. This CDR3 is built from 16 residues. CDR3 DNA sequence: TGCGCCAGCAGCCAAGGGCGGGGACAGGGGTCCGACGAGCAGTACTTC. Its translation is CASSQGRGQGSDEQYF.

The rearrangement links TRBV2 to TRBJ1-1; TRBD1 agrees at 7 bases. The CDR3 is made up of 13 amino acids. V gave up 11 bases and J gave up 4 bases; unmatched junction bases: 10. CDR1 is SNHLY and CDR2 is FYNNEI in the germline V gene. DNA for the CDR3: TGTGCCGGTACAGGGGAGGTGAGCACTGAAGCTTTCTTT. As protein: CAGTGEVSTEAFF.

The rearrangement joins TRBV12-5 to TRBJ2-2; no firm D call. Germline V gives CDR1 LGHNT, CDR2 FRNRAP. The CDR3 length is 15 residues. Trimming shortened V by 2 bases and J by 7 bases, and 14 bases separated the two germline ends. The DNA of the CDR3 is TGTGCTAGTGGTTTGTCCCCCTACAGAGACGGGGAGCTGTTTTTT. It encodes CASGLSPYRDGELFF.

The chain links TRBV18 to TRBJ2-1; tentative D call: TRBD1 (5 bases). Between the trimmed V and J ends, which lost 0 bases and 1 base, there was a span of 7 bases. In germline, CDR1 is KGHSH, CDR2 LQKENI. This CDR3 region has 15 residues. The CDR3 sequence is CASSPPPGSYNEQFF. The CDR3 nucleotides read TGTGCCAGCTCACCACCACCAGGGTCCTACAATGAGCAGTTCTTC.

This clone was seen once. This rearrangement joins TRBV28 to TRBJ1-4; possibly TRBD1 for D (5 bases). CDR1 and CDR2 (germline): MDHEN, SYDVKM. This CDR3 has 15 amino acids. V lost 6 bases to trimming and J lost 0 bases, with 11 bases between them. Here the CDR3 DNA reads TGTGCCAGCAGGCCGCGGGGGTCAACTAATGAAAAACTGTTTTTT. It yields the protein CASRPRGSTNEKLFF.

This chain uses TRBV4-2 with TRBJ2-7; tentative D call: TRBD1 (5 bases). CDR3 length: 16 residues. The germline V gene has CDR1 LGHNA and CDR2 YNFKEQ. V lost 3 bases, J lost 2 bases, and 17 bases lay in between. CDR3 nucleotide sequence: TGTGCCAGCAGCCAGGACCAATTGACAGTCACCTACGAGCAGTACTTC. This translates into CASSQDQLTVTYEQYF.

The V call is TRBV5-6, the J call TRBJ1-6; the D gene is possibly TRBD1 (5 bases). V was shortened by 4 bases and J by 5 bases, with 16 bases between the two germline ends. Germline V gene sequence: CDR1 SGHDT, CDR2 YYEEEE. This CDR3 comprises 16 residues. Here the CDR3 reads CASSLSWGVNNSPLHF. CDR3 in DNA: TGTGCCAGCAGCCTGAGTTGGGGGGTGAATAATTCACCCCTCCACTTT.

The V call is TRBV19, the J call TRBJ1-2; D remains ambiguous. CDR3 size: 13 residues. Germline loops: CDR1 LNHDA, CDR2 SQIVND (reference sequence). V dropped 5 bases and J dropped 8 bases, with 15 bases sitting between them. CDR3 coding DNA: TGTGCCAGTAGTCCCGGTCCGGGAAGGGGCTACACCTTC. Encoded protein: CASSPGPGRGYTF.

The chain recombines TRBV9 with TRBJ2-7; D uncertain. Germline loops: CDR1 SGDLS, CDR2 YYNGEE. The CDR3 contains 12 residues. Trimming shortened V by 0 bases and J by 6 bases, and 7 bases separated the two germline ends. The DNA for the CDR3 is TGTGCCAGCAGCGTAGGGGCAGCCGAGCAGTACTTC. Its translation: CASSVGAAEQYF.

The chain is built from TRBV19 and TRBJ1-2, with D perhaps TRBD1 (6 bases). Germline CDR1 and CDR2: LNHDA and SQIVND (reference sequence). This CDR3 comprises 14 residues. V lost 0 bases and J lost 4, with 9 bases in between. Here the CDR3 reads CASSIDNRVYGYTF. The CDR3 DNA reads TGTGCCAGTAGTATAGACAACAGGGTCTATGGCTACACCTTC.

CDR3 DNA sequence: TGTGCCAGCAGCTCGACAGGGTTGACCTACGAGCAGTACTTC. Amino acid sequence: CASSSTGLTYEQYF. V usage is TRBV11-2 and J usage is TRBJ2-7; 7 bases are a match to TRBD1. The CDR3 is 14 amino acids. Unmatched junction bases numbered 5, after V lost 4 bases and J lost 2 bases. Germline CDR1 and CDR2: SGHAT and FQNNGV.

The chain carries TRBV18 and TRBJ2-2; TRBD1 might be the D (6 bases). Trimming pared 3 bases from V and 1 base from J, leaving 9 bases between. Germline CDR1 reads KGHSH; CDR2 reads LQKENI. This CDR3 spans 15 amino acids. Written as DNA, the CDR3 is TGTGCCAGCTCACCGTTGACAGGGAACACCGGGGAGCTGTTTTTT. Protein: CASSPLTGNTGELFF.

This rearrangement joins TRBV2 to TRBJ2-5; perhaps TRBD1 as D (6 bases). Trimming removed 4 bases from V and 2 bases from J, with 14 bases in between. The germline V gene encodes CDR1 SNHLY and CDR2 FYNNEI. The CDR3 is made up of 15 amino acids. As DNA, the CDR3 is TGTGCCAGCAGTGGGGCAGGGGTGAGGCAAGAGACCCAGTACTTC. This codes for CASSGAGVRQETQYF.

The V and J genes are TRBV27 and TRBJ2-3; 10 bases are a match to TRBD1. The CDR3 covers 15 residues. The V segment lost 1 base and the J segment 4 bases; nucleotides outside the gene matches: 2. Per germline, CDR1 MNHEY and CDR2 SMNVEV (reference sequence). CDR3 loop: CASSLLTGGPDTQYF. In DNA form, the CDR3 reads TGTGCCAGCAGTTTATTGACAGGGGGCCCAGATACGCAGTATTTT.

A single count supports this clone. The chain employs TRBV6-1 and TRBJ2-7, with a possible D match to TRBD2 (5 bases). In germline, CDR1 is MNHNS, CDR2 SASEGT. Trimming cost V 4 bases and J 2 bases, with 12 bases left between them. The CDR3 covers 14 residues. The CDR3 DNA reads TGTGCCAGCAGTGGAGGCGGGCAGGCCTACGAGCAGTACTTC. It is translated as CASSGGGQAYEQYF.

The genes are TRBV7-3 and TRBJ2-1; 10 positions agree with TRBD2. V trimming: 4 bases; J trimming: 9 bases; junction bases outside the gene matches: 9. Germline CDR1 and CDR2: SGHTA and FQGTGA. This CDR3 spans 15 amino acids. CDR3 DNA: TGTGCCAGCAGCTCCTTAGCGGGAGGCCTAGGTGAGCAGTTCTTC. Translation gives CASSSLAGGLGEQFF.

The gene calls are TRBV10-1 and TRBJ1-3, with D unclear. The CDR3 has 14 amino acids. Germline V gene sequence: CDR1 WNHNN, CDR2 SYGVQD (reference sequence). Trimming cost V 3 bases and J 3 bases, with 9 bases left between them. Here the CDR3 DNA reads TGCGCCAGCAGTGACGGGAGCTTTGGAAACACCATATATTTT. This gives the protein CASSDGSFGNTIYF.

The chain employs TRBV2 and TRBJ2-5, with 9 bases identical to TRBD1. The CDR3 is 15 residues long. The J segment lost 5 bases and the V segment lost 6 bases, leaving 10 bases of the junction unmatched. Germline V gene sequence: CDR1 SNHLY, CDR2 FYNNEI. DNA for the CDR3: TGTGCCAGCAGCTGGGGGGGACAGGGTGTGGAGACCCAGTACTTC. The encoded protein is CASSWGGQGVETQYF.

The rearrangement links TRBV9 to TRBJ2-5, with D perhaps TRBD1 (6 bases). V gave up 2 bases and J gave up 0 bases, with 8 bases separating them. This CDR3 contains 14 residues. Germline CDR1 SGDLS, CDR2 YYNGEE. This chain's CDR3 is CASSVRQDQETQYF. The CDR3 DNA reads TGTGCCAGCAGCGTGCGACAGGACCAAGAGACCCAGTACTTC.

This clone was counted once. The chain is built from TRBV9 and TRBJ2-1; 11 nucleotides line up with TRBD2. CDR1 and CDR2 (germline): SGDLS, YYNGEE. J was trimmed by 7 bases and V by 0 bases; bases with no gene match: 6. The CDR3 has 16 amino acids. CDR3 protein: CASSVVVAGGRNEQFF. CDR3 coding DNA: TGTGCCAGCAGCGTAGTAGTAGCGGGGGGGCGGAATGAGCAGTTCTTC. Together with reference TRBV9 and TRBJ2-1, the CDR3 gives the full variable domain: DSGVTQTPKHLITATGQRVTLRCSPRSGDLSVYWYQQSLDQGLQFLIQYYNGEERAKGNILERFSAQQFPDLHSELNLSSLELGDSALYFCASSVVVAGGRNEQFFGPGTRLTVL.

V gene TRBV5-1 combines with J gene TRBJ2-1, with a possible D match to TRBD1 (5 bases). With 2 bases removed from V and 10 bases from J, the gap between germline ends came to 13 bases. Looked up from germline, CDR1 is SGHRS and CDR2 is YFSETQ. There are 13 residues in the CDR3. This CDR3 reads CASSFHDSDEQFF. The CDR3 DNA sequence: TGCGCCAGCAGCTTCCATGACAGCGACGAGCAGTTCTTC.

V is TRBV2 and J is TRBJ1-1, with TRBD1 identical over 7 bases. Germline lookup yields CDR1 SNHLY and CDR2 FYNNEI. V lost 8 bases to trimming and J lost 0 bases; unmatched junction nucleotides: 6. The CDR3 loop spans 14 amino acids. The CDR3 is CASSYRGLNTEAFF. CDR3 DNA sequence: TGTGCCAGCTCTTACAGGGGCCTGAACACTGAAGCTTTCTTT.